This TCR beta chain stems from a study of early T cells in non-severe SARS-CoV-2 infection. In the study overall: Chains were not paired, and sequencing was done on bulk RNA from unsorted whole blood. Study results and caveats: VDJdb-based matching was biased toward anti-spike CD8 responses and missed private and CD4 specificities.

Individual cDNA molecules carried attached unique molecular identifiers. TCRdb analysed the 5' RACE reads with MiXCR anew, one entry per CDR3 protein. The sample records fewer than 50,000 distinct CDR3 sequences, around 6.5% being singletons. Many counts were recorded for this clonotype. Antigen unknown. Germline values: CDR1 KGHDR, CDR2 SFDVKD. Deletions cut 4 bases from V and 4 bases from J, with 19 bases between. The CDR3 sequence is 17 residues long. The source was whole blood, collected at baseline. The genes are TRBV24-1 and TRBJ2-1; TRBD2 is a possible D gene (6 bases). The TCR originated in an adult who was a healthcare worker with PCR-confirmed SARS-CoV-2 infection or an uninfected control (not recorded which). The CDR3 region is CATSDITRGPLYNEQFF. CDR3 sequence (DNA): TGTGCCACCAGTGACATCACGCGGGGACCACTATACAATGAGCAGTTCTTC.